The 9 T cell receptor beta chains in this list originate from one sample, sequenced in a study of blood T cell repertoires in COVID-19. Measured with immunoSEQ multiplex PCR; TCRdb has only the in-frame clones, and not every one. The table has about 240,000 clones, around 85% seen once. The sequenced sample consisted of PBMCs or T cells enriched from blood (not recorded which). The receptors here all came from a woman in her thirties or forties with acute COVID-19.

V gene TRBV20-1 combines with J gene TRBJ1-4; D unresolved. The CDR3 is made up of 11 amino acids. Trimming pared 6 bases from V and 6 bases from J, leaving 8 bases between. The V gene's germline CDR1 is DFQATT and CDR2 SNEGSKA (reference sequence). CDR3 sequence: CSARFYEKLFF. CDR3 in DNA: TGCAGTGCCCGTTTCTATGAAAAACTGTTTTTT.

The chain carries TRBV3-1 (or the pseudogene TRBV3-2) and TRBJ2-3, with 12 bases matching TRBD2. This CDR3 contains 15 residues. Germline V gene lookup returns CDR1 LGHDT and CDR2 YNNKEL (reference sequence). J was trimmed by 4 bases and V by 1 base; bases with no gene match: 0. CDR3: CASSQGLAGADTQYF. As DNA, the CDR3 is TGTGCCAGCAGCCAAGGACTAGCGGGAGCAGATACGCAGTATTTT.

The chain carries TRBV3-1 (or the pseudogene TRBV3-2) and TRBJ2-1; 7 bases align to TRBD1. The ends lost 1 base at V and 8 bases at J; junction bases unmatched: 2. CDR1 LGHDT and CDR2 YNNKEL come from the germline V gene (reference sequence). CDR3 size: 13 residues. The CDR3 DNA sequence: TGTGCCAGCAGCCAAGGTACAGGGGATGAGCAGTTCTTC. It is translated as CASSQGTGDEQFF.

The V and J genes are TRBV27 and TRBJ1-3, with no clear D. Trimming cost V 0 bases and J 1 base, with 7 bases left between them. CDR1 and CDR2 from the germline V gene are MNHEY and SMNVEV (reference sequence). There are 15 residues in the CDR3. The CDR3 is CASSLSRGSGNTIYF. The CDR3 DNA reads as TGTGCCAGCAGTTTATCACGCGGTTCTGGAAACACCATATATTTT.

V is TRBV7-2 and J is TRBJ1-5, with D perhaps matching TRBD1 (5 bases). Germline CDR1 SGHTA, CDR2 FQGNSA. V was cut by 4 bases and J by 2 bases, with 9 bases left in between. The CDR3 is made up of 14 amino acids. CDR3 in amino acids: CASSYRGGNQPQHF. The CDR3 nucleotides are TGTGCCAGCAGCTACCGGGGGGGCAATCAGCCCCAGCATTTT.

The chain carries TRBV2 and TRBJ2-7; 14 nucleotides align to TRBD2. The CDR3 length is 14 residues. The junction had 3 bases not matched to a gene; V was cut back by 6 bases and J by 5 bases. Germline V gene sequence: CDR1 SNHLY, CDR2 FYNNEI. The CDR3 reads CASRGLAGVHEQYF. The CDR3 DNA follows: TGTGCCAGCAGGGGACTAGCGGGAGTCCACGAGCAGTACTTC.

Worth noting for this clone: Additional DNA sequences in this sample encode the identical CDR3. This CDR3 is CASSLAGSNQPQHF. CDR3 sequence (DNA): TGCGCCAGCAGCTTGGCCGGGAGCAATCAGCCCCAGCATTTT. The chain employs TRBV5-1 and TRBJ1-5; the D is unclear. Germline CDR1 reads SGHRS; CDR2 reads YFSETQ. The V and J ends lost 0 bases and 1 base respectively, with 5 bases between them. This CDR3 is built from 14 residues.

The CDR3, as DNA: TGTGCCAGCAGCTTGGTGGGGACAGCCGTCGGCAATGAGCAGTTCTTC. It yields the protein CASSLVGTAVGNEQFF. The rearrangement links TRBV5-4 to TRBJ2-1; 7 bases align to TRBD1. The CDR3 extends over 16 amino acids. The V and J ends lost 0 bases and 6 bases, in that order; junction bases with no gene match: 9. CDR1 is SGHNT and CDR2 is YYREEE in the germline V gene (reference sequence).

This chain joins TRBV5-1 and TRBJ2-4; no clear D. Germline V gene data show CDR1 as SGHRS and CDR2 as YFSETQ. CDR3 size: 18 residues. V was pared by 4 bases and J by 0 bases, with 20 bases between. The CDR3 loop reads CASSDGLLGVQAKNIQYF. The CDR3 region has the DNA TGCGCCAGCAGCGATGGTCTTCTGGGCGTGCAAGCCAAAAACATTCAGTACTTC.